Listed below are T cell receptor beta chains from one sample, sequenced in a study of T cell changes during pregnancy in multiple sclerosis. Sequencing used immunoSEQ multiplex PCR; TCRdb keeps in-frame clones, though not all of them. This sample has 80,000 to 95,000 clones, with 90% to 95% found just once. The specimen comprised peripheral blood, sampled in the third trimester of pregnancy. The receptors here all came from a female donor in good health, enrolled as a control in a pregnancy study. CDR3s leave out the opening cysteine and the closing phenylalanine or tryptophan. The D gene is left open where the match is weak.

>TRBJ2-1|-|TRBV7-2
ASSLAEGITSYSEQF
>TRBJ2-5|-|TRBV14
ASSQDRGETQY
>TRBJ2-3|-|TRBV4-1
ASGAGRTDTQY
>TRBJ2-7|-|TRBV7-2
ASSLQRSGISYEQY
>TRBJ1-2|TRBD1|TRBV6-5
ASSRQGPSYGYT
>TRBJ2-7|-|TRBV7-2
ASSLSFYSYEQY
>TRBJ1-1|-|TRBV5-6
ASSALEAEAF
>TRBJ2-5|TRBD2|TRBV4-1
ASSRLAGEETQY
>TRBJ2-7|-|TRBV5-1
ASSFGGGVYEQY
>TRBJ1-2|-|TRBV28
ASRREGVGYT
>TRBJ2-5|-|TRBV7-7
ASSSGETQY
>TRBJ1-2|-|TRBV28
ASSLSRGAGANYGYT
>TRBJ2-5|-|TRBV5-1
ASSFRSYQETQY
>TRBJ1-2|-|TRBV19
ASSVQENYGYT
>TRBJ1-1|-|TRBV6-5
ASCFHAGTPNTEAF